These 4 T cell receptor beta chains were all obtained from the same sample, sequenced in a study of identical twins. TCRdb re-called the 5' RACE reads with MiXCR, one entry per CDR3 protein. In the table there are approximately 250,000 distinct CDR3 sequences, 6.5% of which are singletons. A further study also used this sample, focusing on T cells expressing NK-cell markers.

Material: CD8+ T cells sorted from blood. The receptors stem from a woman between 18 and 29 years old in good health.

The chain carries TRBV3-1 and TRBJ2-1; D is unclear. The germline V and J ends were trimmed by 5 bases and 8 bases, with 13 bases remaining between them. The CDR3 is 13 residues long. Germline V gene lookup returns CDR1 LGHDT and CDR2 YNNKEL (reference sequence). The CDR3, as DNA: TGTGCCAGCAGCGTTCGAAGTTCCGATGAGCAGTTCTTC. It codes for CASSVRSSDEQFF.

The chain is built from TRBV6-2 or TRBV6-3 and TRBJ2-7; a weak D match, TRBD1 (5 bases). This CDR3 region has 12 residues. CDR1 and CDR2 from the germline V gene are MNHEY and SVGEGT. Trimming cost V 6 bases and J 7 bases, with 13 bases left between them. The CDR3 is CASRDTSFEQYF. CDR3 in DNA: TGTGCCAGCAGGGACACAAGCTTTGAGCAGTACTTC.

This clonotype was counted many times. The chain is built from TRBV12-3 or TRBV12-4 and TRBJ1-1; D uncertain. With 7 bases removed from V and 0 bases from J, the gap between germline ends came to 9 bases. The CDR3 spans 13 residues. As DNA, the CDR3 is TGTGCCAGCACCATAACTGTGAACACTGAAGCTTTCTTT. Translation gives CASTITVNTEAFF.

This clonotype was detected only a few times. J is TRBJ1-6 and V is TRBV9; D is uncertain. CDR1 and CDR2 from the germline V gene are SGDLS and YYNGEE. V lost 4 bases to trimming and J lost 5 bases, with 7 bases between them. CDR3 length: 13 amino acids. DNA for the CDR3: TGTGCCAGCAGCCCACAAGATAATTCACCCCTCCACTTT. Its protein product is CASSPQDNSPLHF.